This TCR beta chain emerged from a study of cytotoxic CD8 clonotypes in ibrutinib-treated CLL (dated by TCRdb to the early 2020s). Notes on the research overall: The cohort was composed of roughly ten relapsed/refractory and about 15 treatment-naive patients; IGHV unmutated status was identified in 17 patients. Longitudinal samples were available for about 30% of the roughly 90 trial participants. Response samples were obtained after a median of approximately 12 months of treatment, with a range of roughly 6 to 36 months. Patients were still on ibrutinib when every remission and progressive disease sample was collected. Cryopreserved peripheral blood mononuclear cells were collected at three points: before therapy, at response, and at either sustained remission or disease progression. On average, each sample yielded some 250,000 productive templates and 94,082 productive rearrangements. Partial responses were observed in approximately 24 patients and complete responses in 2; after a median follow-up of 68 months, remission was maintained in 15 or so patients and progression was observed in some twelve.

Comments on this clone: Its antigen remains undetermined. The sample holds no much larger clone one base away, and base qualities are not on file.

From the cysteine up to the phenylalanine, the CDR3 has a length of 14 residues. CDR3 DNA is the only sequence kept; it has 42 bases, read in frame from the first base. The germline V gene sets CDR1 to SQVTM and CDR2 to ANQGSEA. Trimming accounts for 7 bases at V and 6 bases at J, while the number of junction bases matched to no gene is 8. Roughly 2.2 micrograms of genomic DNA were extracted from cryopreserved PBMCs for TCR beta library preparation. Longitudinal blood samples from CLL patients on ibrutinib monotherapy underwent high-throughput TCR beta sequencing. The patients took part in an open-label, single-center phase 2 trial of ibrutinib monotherapy. A MiSeq instrument was used for deep resolution sequencing, which targeted depths ranging from 1 in 1 million up to 1 in 200,000 T cells, with coverage averaging 10x for each clonotype. The immunoSEQ hsTCRB Kit was used to generate the TCR beta libraries. The published analysis was carried out like this. ImmunoSEQ Data Assistant and ImmunoSEQ Analyzer were used for data analysis, and V, D and J genes were assigned according to IMGT definitions. Clonality, which ranges from 0 to 1, was calculated as one minus the normalized Shannon entropy of productive rearrangement frequencies. Public clonotype analysis was restricted to overrepresented clonotypes comprising at least 0.05% of each patient's repertoire. Some 13 age-matched healthy donor repertoires from immuneACCESS served as clonality controls. The clones in this table, taken by TCRdb from immuneACCESS, are in-frame only. Not every clone is retained; where verified, under half of the shortfall comes from an unresolved V gene, and the cause of the rest is unknown. That table gives V, J and clone size, and the DNA gave D and trimming. In all, the sample holds 13,000 to 15,000 clones, and approximately 52% of those were seen once. The ten largest clones capture 34% of the sample.

The research as a whole found: Public clonotypes were rare and either contracted or stayed stable during treatment, and the rise in clonality at ibrutinib response reflected the expansion of private clonotypes. Baseline clonality exceeded that of age-matched healthy donors and correlated strongly with circulating CD8+ T-cell counts. Sampling times were not matched between patients in sustained remission and patients whose disease was progressing, and lymph node repertoires were not examined. An increase in clonality was observed at ibrutinib response, with clonality remaining stable during sustained remission and falling back toward baseline at progression.

The material sequenced was PBMCs, taken at an approximately 22-month disease-progression time point, from a patient treated with ibrutinib. The chain couples TRBV29-1 to TRBJ2-2; 10 bases in the middle match TRBD1. The TCR was taken from a human donor with chronic lymphocytic leukemia. The CDR3 corresponds to CSARTGGISGELFF. The base sequence is TGCAGCGCTAGGACAGGGGGTATCTCCGGGGAGCTGTTTTTT.